Shown below are 31 T cell receptor beta chains from a single sample sequenced in a study of blood T cell repertoires in COVID-19. The repertoire was sequenced with immunoSEQ multiplex PCR; TCRdb's copy has only in-frame clones and lacks some. The profile shows fewer than 350,000 clones, 70% to 90% of them singletons. Sequencing used peripheral blood. The receptors come from a young woman with COVID-19, enrolled during active disease.

This clone was recorded only once. The chain has TRBV7-8 and TRBJ2-7, with 9 bases that match TRBD2. Germline lookup yields CDR1 SGHVS and CDR2 FQNEAQ. The CDR3 has 14 amino acids. V lost 6 bases and J lost 2; bases outside the gene matches: 5. CDR3 sequence reads: CASRVAGDTYEQYF. The DNA of the CDR3 is TGTGCCAGCAGAGTAGCGGGGGATACCTACGAGCAGTACTTC.

About this clone itself: Other nucleotide sequences from this sample produce the same CDR3. CDR3 bases: TGTGCCAGCTCACCGGGGGCGGCTAATGAAAAACTGTTTTTT. Its protein product is CASSPGAANEKLFF. The gene calls are TRBV18 and TRBJ1-4; possible D gene TRBD1, 6 bases. Germline V gene lookup returns CDR1 KGHSH and CDR2 LQKENI. V lost 3 bases to trimming and J lost 3 bases, with 8 bases between them. The CDR3 totals 14 residues.

A single count supports this clone. The rearrangement uses TRBV10-3 and TRBJ1-2; 7 bases line up with TRBD1. V lost 2 bases and J lost 4; bases outside the gene matches: 10. Germline V gene data show CDR1 as ENHRY and CDR2 as SYGVKD. CDR3 length equals 16 residues. The CDR3 is CAISEGSGTVLYGYTF. CDR3 DNA sequence: TGTGCCATCAGTGAGGGATCCGGGACAGTTCTCTATGGCTACACCTTC.

This rearrangement joins TRBV5-6 to TRBJ1-1, with TRBD1 matching 7 bases. The CDR3 extends over 13 amino acids. Losses at the gene ends were 7 bases for V and 0 bases for J; bases not matched to a gene: 3. CDR1 and CDR2 (germline): SGHDT, YYEEEE. The CDR3 DNA is TGTGCCAGCTTCAGGGGGATGAACACTGAAGCTTTCTTT. Protein: CASFRGMNTEAFF. Drawing the rest from reference TRBV5-6 and TRBJ1-1, the complete variable domain is DAGVTQSPTHLIKTRGQQVTLRCSPKSGHDTVSWYQQALGQGPQFIFQYYEEEERQRGNFPDRFSGHQFPNYSSELNVNALLLGDSALYLCASFRGMNTEAFFGQGTRLTVV.

This clone was seen a handful of times. The chain couples TRBV9 to TRBJ1-2; TRBD1 agrees at 8 bases. This CDR3 is built from 19 residues. Trimming cost V 3 bases and J 0 bases; bases outside gene matches: 16. Germline values: CDR1 SGDLS, CDR2 YYNGEE. CDR3 amino acids: CASSGRGLGDRSSNYGYTF. CDR3 DNA: TGTGCCAGCAGCGGTCGGGGGTTGGGGGACAGGAGCTCTAACTATGGCTACACCTTC. The full variable domain, its missing parts supplied by reference TRBV9 and TRBJ1-2, is DSGVTQTPKHLITATGQRVTLRCSPRSGDLSVYWYQQSLDQGLQFLIQYYNGEERAKGNILERFSAQQFPDLHSELNLSSLELGDSALYFCASSGRGLGDRSSNYGYTFGSGTRLTVV.

The J gene is TRBJ2-3, the V gene TRBV28; 15 nucleotides align to TRBD2. Germline V lookup: CDR1 MDHEN, CDR2 SYDVKM. The CDR3 extends over 18 amino acids. V shed 5 bases, J shed 1 base, and the junction held 7 bases outside the gene matches. This chain's CDR3 is CASSQAGLAGGGTDTQYF. CDR3 nucleotide sequence: TGTGCCAGCAGTCAAGCGGGACTAGCGGGGGGCGGCACAGATACGCAGTATTTT.

V is TRBV7-9 and J is TRBJ1-4; the D gene is possibly TRBD1 (6 bases). This CDR3 spans 15 amino acids. Trimming removed 6 bases at V and 3 bases at J, with 14 bases between. Per the germline V gene, CDR1 is SEHNR and CDR2 is FQNEAQ (reference sequence). The DNA of the CDR3 is TGTGCCAGCAGGTCACCCAAGGGGGCTAATGAAAAACTGTTTTTT. It codes for CASRSPKGANEKLFF.

This clone has only one observation. The chain couples TRBV4-1 to TRBJ2-3; 10 bases are a match to TRBD2. This CDR3 has 16 amino acids. The V gene end was trimmed by 1 base and the J gene end by 1 base; junction bases not matched to a gene: 2. The V gene's germline CDR1 is MGHRA and CDR2 YSYEKL. In DNA form, the CDR3 reads TGCGCCAGCAGCCAAGTTCTAGCGGGGGGCACAGATACGCAGTATTTT. Its translation is CASSQVLAGGTDTQYF.

The rearrangement joins TRBV29-1 to TRBJ1-1; D gene ambiguous. The V end lost 4 bases, the J end lost 0 bases, and 6 bases lay between the germline ends. The CDR3 loop spans 12 amino acids. Per germline, CDR1 SQVTM and CDR2 ANQGSEA. In nucleotides, the CDR3 is TGCAGCGTTGGACATTTGAACACTGAAGCTTTCTTT. This encodes CSVGHLNTEAFF.

CDR3 loop: CASSGGTWGEQYV. The CDR3 region has the DNA TGTGCCAGCAGTGGGGGGACTTGGGGCGAGCAGTACGTC. J is TRBJ2-7 and V is TRBV2, with D tentatively TRBD2 (6 bases). CDR3 length: 13 residues. V gave up 4 bases and J gave up 6 bases, with 13 bases separating them. Per the germline V gene, CDR1 is SNHLY and CDR2 is FYNNEI.

This clone was seen once. V usage is TRBV11-3 and J usage is TRBJ2-5, with 7 bases identical to TRBD1. The ends lost 3 bases at V and 2 bases at J; junction bases unmatched: 6. Germline CDR1 reads SGHNT; CDR2 reads YENEEA. This CDR3 spans 15 amino acids. The CDR3 region is CASSFSPGQQETQYF. The CDR3 DNA sequence: TGTGCCAGCAGCTTCTCGCCGGGACAGCAAGAGACCCAGTACTTC.

The chain carries TRBV7-8 and TRBJ2-5; TRBD2 matches at 8 bases. CDR3 length equals 15 residues. V was clipped by 1 base and J by 5 bases; unmatched bases: 6. Germline values: CDR1 SGHVS, CDR2 FQNEAQ. The DNA of the CDR3 is TGTGCCAGCAGCTTAGGTATAGCGGGGACTGAGACCCAGTACTTC. This sequence encodes CASSLGIAGTETQYF. The entire variable domain, with the rest obtained from reference TRBV7-8 and TRBJ2-5, is as follows: GAGVSQSPRYKVAKRGQDVALRCDPISGHVSLFWYQQALGQGPEFLTYFQNEAQLDKSGLPSDRFFAERPEGSVSTLKIQRTQQEDSAVYLCASSLGIAGTETQYFGPGTRLLVL.

This clone showed up just once. V and J are TRBV30 and TRBJ1-1; perhaps TRBD1 as D (5 bases). The CDR3 is made up of 13 amino acids. Deletions cut 8 bases from V and 0 bases from J, with 13 bases between. Germline assignment: CDR1 GTSNPN and CDR2 SVGIG (reference sequence). The CDR3 nucleotides are TGTGCCGGACAACTCCTCATGAACACTGAAGCTTTCTTT. Residues: CAGQLLMNTEAFF.

The chain couples TRBV28 to TRBJ1-2; 7 positions agree with TRBD1. CDR1 and CDR2 (germline): MDHEN, SYDVKM. J gave up 4 bases and V 11 bases, and 7 bases lay outside the gene matches. This CDR3 is built from 12 residues. CDR3 region: CASVGGVYGYTF. The CDR3 nucleotides are TGTGCCTCGGTAGGGGGCGTCTATGGCTACACCTTC.

The chain employs TRBV13 and TRBJ1-2; D may be TRBD1 (6 bases). V was shortened by 4 bases and J by 4 bases, with 19 bases between the two germline ends. The CDR3 covers 16 residues. Germline V gives CDR1 PRHDT, CDR2 FYEKMQ (reference sequence). CDR3 protein: CASSSQGRQAGYGYTF. DNA of the CDR3: TGTGCCAGCAGCTCACAAGGGCGACAGGCGGGCTATGGCTACACCTTC.

V and J are TRBV2 and TRBJ1-1; TRBD1 aligns across 10 bases. Germline trimming cut 9 bases from V and 4 bases from J; bases unmatched to any gene: 8. The CDR3 has 14 amino acids. The V gene's germline CDR1 is SNHLY and CDR2 FYNNEI. The CDR3 DNA reads TGTGCCAGTAGTAGGGGACAGGGGAGCACTGAAGCTTTCTTT. It is translated as CASSRGQGSTEAFF.

The CDR3 reads CASQLAGIAPDTQYF. CDR3 in DNA: TGTGCCAGCCAACTTGCGGGGATAGCACCAGATACGCAGTATTTT. V gene TRBV19 combines with J gene TRBJ2-3; D perhaps matches TRBD2 (6 bases). CDR1 LNHDA and CDR2 SQIVND come from the germline V gene (reference sequence). The CDR3 totals 15 residues. V was clipped by 9 bases and J by 4 bases, with 20 bases between them.

CDR3 coding DNA: TGTGCCAGCAGCTTACAGGGGCGCGTCTATGGCTACACCTTC. It encodes CASSLQGRVYGYTF. The chain carries TRBV7-2 and TRBJ1-2; possible D gene TRBD1, 6 bases. V shed 2 bases and J shed 4 bases, with 11 bases lying between them. CDR3 length: 14 amino acids. CDR1 and CDR2 (germline): SGHTA, FQGNSA.

This sequence joins TRBV18 and TRBJ2-3, with D perhaps matching TRBD2 (6 bases). This CDR3 is built from 11 residues. Deletions cut 6 bases from V and 11 bases from J, with 12 bases between. CDR1 is KGHSH and CDR2 is LQKENI in the germline V gene. The CDR3 coding sequence is TGTGCCAGCTCTCCTCAGGAGGGGCAGTATTTT. This gives the protein CASSPQEGQYF.

J is TRBJ2-3 and V is TRBV18; 9 nucleotides agree with TRBD1. Trimming removed 6 bases from V and 3 bases from J; junction bases left unmatched: 4. Germline CDR1 and CDR2: KGHSH and LQKENI. The CDR3 has 14 residues. CDR3 protein: CASSPGQGTDTQYF. CDR3 DNA: TGTGCCAGCTCCCCGGGACAGGGTACAGATACGCAGTATTTT. The full variable domain, its missing parts supplied by reference TRBV18 and TRBJ2-3, is NAGVMQNPRHLVRRRGQEARLRCSPMKGHSHVYWYRQLPEEGLKFMVYLQKENIIDESGMPKERFSAEFPKEGPSILRIQQVVRGDSAAYFCASSPGQGTDTQYFGPGTRLTVL.

This chain uses TRBV7-2 with TRBJ1-3, with a weak D call TRBD1 (6 bases). Germline V gene sequence: CDR1 SGHTA, CDR2 FQGNSA. Trimming removed 2 bases at V and 0 bases at J, with 11 bases between. The length of the CDR3 is 16 residues. As DNA, the CDR3 is TGTGCCAGCAGCTTACAGGGGCCCTCCTCTGGAAACACCATATATTTT. Amino acids: CASSLQGPSSGNTIYF.

This chain links TRBV30 with TRBJ1-2; D uncertain. V lost 4 bases, J lost 13 bases, and 16 bases lay in between. CDR1 is GTSNPN, CDR2 SVGIG, per germline (reference sequence). The CDR3 totals 11 residues. CDR3 DNA: TGTGCCTGGACCCGTCCCCCGAGGGCCACCTTC. Residues: CAWTRPPRATF.

The V gene is TRBV28, the J gene TRBJ2-1; 10 positions match TRBD2. The CDR3 loop spans 17 amino acids. The ends lost 3 bases at V and 8 bases at J; junction bases unmatched: 13. Germline V CDR1 and CDR2: MDHEN, SYDVKM. The CDR3 DNA is TGTGCCAGCAGTTTGTTCAGGCGTGTAGCGGGGGGCTATGAGCAGTTCTTC. This codes for CASSLFRRVAGGYEQFF. Drawing the rest from reference TRBV28 and TRBJ2-1, the complete variable domain is DVKVTQSSRYLVKRTGEKVFLECVQDMDHENMFWYRQDPGLGLRLIYFSYDVKMKEKGDIPEGYSVSREKKERFSLILESASTNQTSMYLCASSLFRRVAGGYEQFFGPGTRLTVL.

Note on this clone: This same CDR3 is encoded by further DNA sequences in the sample. V and J are TRBV28 and TRBJ1-5, with no clear D. CDR1 is MDHEN, CDR2 SYDVKM, per germline. Deletions cut 5 bases from V and 2 bases from J, with 13 bases between. There are 15 residues in the CDR3. This chain's CDR3 is CASSLAGSGNQPQHF. In DNA form, the CDR3 reads TGTGCCAGCAGTCTGGCGGGATCTGGCAATCAGCCCCAGCATTTT.

This clone occurred a few times. This chain links TRBV6-5 with TRBJ1-2; 7 bases are shared with TRBD1. Germline V gives CDR1 MNHEY, CDR2 SVGAGI. V shed 5 bases, J shed 3 bases, and the junction held 9 bases outside the gene matches. CDR3 length: 15 residues. CDR3: CASSQGVLNDYGYTF. The CDR3 DNA is TGTGCCAGCAGTCAGGGGGTCCTTAATGACTATGGCTACACCTTC.

This sequence joins TRBV15 and TRBJ1-1, with D maybe TRBD1 (5 bases). Germline loops: CDR1 LNHNV, CDR2 YYDKDF (reference sequence). The CDR3 is 15 residues long. The V and J ends lost 3 bases and 4 bases respectively, with 15 bases between them. Written as DNA, the CDR3 is TGTGCCACCAGCAGTCACAGGTCGCTGGGCACTGAAGCTTTCTTT. Translated, it gives CATSSHRSLGTEAFF.

The chain couples TRBV4-1 to TRBJ2-2, with a tentative D call TRBD1 (5 bases). The germline V and J ends were trimmed by 1 base and 0 bases, with 15 bases remaining between them. Germline V lookup: CDR1 MGHRA, CDR2 YSYEKL. CDR3 length equals 18 residues. DNA of the CDR3: TGCGCCAGCAGCCAAGTATCCGGACACTACGCGAACACCGGGGAGCTGTTTTTT. It specifies CASSQVSGHYANTGELFF.

The V call is TRBV6-2 or TRBV6-3, the J call TRBJ1-5, with D perhaps TRBD1 (6 bases). Germline CDR1 reads MNHEY; CDR2 reads SVGEGT. This CDR3 is built from 13 residues. V was shortened by 6 bases and J by 11 bases, with 17 bases between the two germline ends. The CDR3 sequence is CASSQNRDRAQHF. In DNA, the CDR3 is TGTGCCAGCAGCCAGAACAGGGATCGGGCCCAGCATTTT.

V is TRBV27 and J is TRBJ1-2, with D possibly TRBD1 on 6 matching bases. Deletions cut 6 bases from V and 4 bases from J, with 24 bases between. Germline CDR1 reads MNHEY; CDR2 reads SMNVEV (reference sequence). The CDR3 covers 17 residues. The CDR3 nucleotides read TGTGCCAGCAGCCAAGGAAGGGGGACAAACCCTTTCTATGGCTACACCTTC. This codes for CASSQGRGTNPFYGYTF.

The chain joins TRBV29-1 to TRBJ2-3; TRBD2 agrees at 8 bases. CDR1 SQVTM and CDR2 ANQGSEA come from the germline V gene. J gave up 0 bases and V 4 bases, and 3 bases lay outside the gene matches. The length of the CDR3 is 14 residues. CDR3 sequence: CSVGLATSTDTQYF. CDR3 in DNA: TGCAGCGTTGGACTAGCGACGAGCACAGATACGCAGTATTTT.

This clone was observed a few times. The rearrangement links TRBV5-6 to TRBJ1-2; D unclear. Germline lookup yields CDR1 SGHDT and CDR2 YYEEEE. Trimming left V 4 bases short and J 8 bases short, with 12 bases between. CDR3 length: 12 residues. CDR3 amino acids: CASSAGLGGYTF. DNA for the CDR3: TGTGCCAGCAGCGCGGGCCTCGGAGGCTACACCTTC.